These 27 T cell receptor beta chains were sequenced from one sample in a study of T cell changes during pregnancy in multiple sclerosis. TCRdb's copy holds only in-frame clones and misses some; the assay was immunoSEQ multiplex PCR. The sample consists of about 52,000 clones, about 92% of them appearing once. The sequenced sample was CD4+ T cells from peripheral blood mononuclear cells, obtained before pregnancy. These receptor sequences come from a female donor with multiple sclerosis, enrolled in a pregnancy study.

V and J are TRBV28 and TRBJ1-2; a weak D match, TRBD1 (5 bases). V lost 5 bases to trimming and J lost 6 bases, with 7 bases between them. The CDR3 spans 11 residues. Looked up from germline, CDR1 is MDHEN and CDR2 is SYDVKM. CDR3 loop: CASSPGNGYTF. As DNA, the CDR3 is TGTGCCAGCAGTCCAGGGAATGGCTACACCTTC.

This chain connects TRBV5-1 to TRBJ2-7; TRBD2 matches at 11 bases. With V trimmed by 5 bases and J by 1 base, 5 bases remained unmatched. Germline CDR1 and CDR2: SGHRS and YFSETQ. The CDR3 has 15 residues. The CDR3 protein is CASRSGTSGSYEQYF. In DNA, the CDR3 is TGCGCCAGCAGATCCGGGACTAGCGGATCCTACGAGCAGTACTTC.

This rearrangement joins TRBV7-2 to TRBJ2-1, with D maybe TRBD2 (5 bases). Between the trimmed V and J ends, which lost 5 bases and 7 bases, there was a span of 12 bases. Germline loops: CDR1 SGHTA, CDR2 FQGNSA. This CDR3 is built from 13 residues. CDR3: CASSPSTKNEQFF. The DNA for the CDR3 is TGTGCCAGCAGCCCATCGACTAAGAATGAGCAGTTCTTC.

J is TRBJ2-3 and V is TRBV2, with a possible D match to TRBD2 (6 bases). Deletions cut 7 bases from V and 0 bases from J, with 17 bases between. The CDR3 has 16 amino acids. Germline V gene lookup returns CDR1 SNHLY and CDR2 FYNNEI. CDR3 coding DNA: TGTGCCAGCACGGGGGAACAGCGGGCGAGCACAGATACGCAGTATTTT. Amino acids: CASTGEQRASTDTQYF.

The chain carries TRBV29-1 and TRBJ2-1; TRBD2 matches at 7 bases. Trimming cost V 5 bases and J 9 bases; bases outside gene matches: 10. The CDR3 runs to 13 residues. CDR1 is SQVTM, CDR2 ANQGSEA, per germline. CDR3 region: CSVSSGVGTEQFF. CDR3 coding DNA: TGCAGCGTTTCTAGCGGTGTTGGTACTGAGCAGTTCTTC.

The rearrangement joins TRBV2 to TRBJ2-1; possible D gene TRBD2, 6 bases. Trimming removed 3 bases from V and 0 bases from J, with 9 bases in between. From germline, CDR1 is SNHLY and CDR2 FYNNEI. The CDR3 consists of 15 residues. The CDR3 is CASSEVRGSYNEQFF. For the CDR3, the DNA is TGTGCCAGCAGTGAGGTGCGGGGCTCCTACAATGAGCAGTTCTTC.

The chain uses TRBV5-5 and TRBJ2-1; TRBD1 might be the D (6 bases). The germline V gene has CDR1 SGHKS and CDR2 YYEKEE (reference sequence). The length of the CDR3 is 13 residues. Trimming pared 1 base from V and 8 bases from J, leaving 10 bases between. The CDR3 spells CASSLIRGDEQFF. CDR3 nucleotides: TGTGCCAGCAGCTTGATCAGGGGCGATGAGCAGTTCTTC.

This clone was counted a single time. This sequence joins TRBV5-1 and TRBJ2-7, with a weak D call TRBD1 (6 bases). Trimming cost V 2 bases and J 3 bases, with 21 bases left between them. The germline gives CDR1 SGHRS, CDR2 YFSETQ. This CDR3 has 17 amino acids. This CDR3 is CASSLGGRGGPGYEQYF. In nucleotides, the CDR3 is TGCGCCAGCAGCTTAGGGGGTCGGGGCGGGCCAGGCTACGAGCAGTACTTC.

In this sample, this clone turned up once. The rearrangement links TRBV25-1 to TRBJ1-1; 10 bases map to TRBD1. V gave up 4 bases and J gave up 1 base; unmatched junction bases: 0. Germline CDR1 and CDR2: MGHDK and SYGVNS. The CDR3 is 14 amino acids. The CDR3 DNA is TGTGCCAGCAGTGGGGACAGGGGGAACACTGAAGCTTTCTTT. Protein: CASSGDRGNTEAFF.

The V call is TRBV27, the J call TRBJ2-2; the match to TRBD1 covers 9 bases. The trim removed 5 bases at V and 7 bases at J, leaving 8 bases unmatched. This CDR3 has 15 amino acids. Germline V CDR1 and CDR2: MNHEY, SMNVEV (reference sequence). In DNA form, the CDR3 reads TGTGCCAGCAGTAGCCACAGGGGGCTAGGCGGGGAGCTGTTTTTT. Translated: CASSSHRGLGGELFF.

The CDR3 DNA reads TGTGCCAGCAGCCCACTGGAGGGAAACTATGGCTACACCTTC. Protein sequence: CASSPLEGNYGYTF. V gene TRBV4-2 combines with J gene TRBJ1-2, with D hard to call. Germline loops: CDR1 LGHNA, CDR2 YNFKEQ. The length of the CDR3 is 14 residues. Trimming removed 4 bases at V and 2 bases at J, with 11 bases between.

The chain combines TRBV12-5 with TRBJ1-5; D not resolved. The CDR3 runs 13 residues. Trimming left V 8 bases short and J 4 bases short, with 12 bases between. Per germline, CDR1 LGHNT and CDR2 FRNRAP. The CDR3 loop reads CASSGELNQPQHF. CDR3 in DNA: TGTGCTAGTAGCGGGGAGTTGAATCAGCCCCAGCATTTT. Full variable domain (missing parts from reference TRBV12-5 and TRBJ1-5): DARVTQTPRHKVTEMGQEVTMRCQPILGHNTVFWYRQTMMQGLELLAYFRNRAPLDDSGMPKDRFSAEMPDATLATLKIQPSEPRDSAVYFCASSGELNQPQHFGDGTRLSIL.

The genes are TRBV18 and TRBJ1-1; D not resolved. Trimming removed 6 bases at V and 5 bases at J, with 10 bases between. The germline V gene has CDR1 KGHSH and CDR2 LQKENI. There are 12 residues in the CDR3. The CDR3 DNA is TGTGCCAGCTCCTTGGGGAGGACTGAAGCTTTCTTT. It is translated as CASSLGRTEAFF.

The chain is built from TRBV5-4 and TRBJ2-5; maybe TRBD2 (6 bases). The end of the DNA fits TRBJ2-7 better, so the J call may be wrong. CDR3 size: 15 residues. CDR1 and CDR2 from the germline V gene are SGHNT and YYREEE (reference sequence). In DNA form, the CDR3 reads TGTGCCAGCAGCTTGGGGGGACTGACGAATTACGAGCAGTACTTC. Translation gives CASSLGGLTNYEQYF.

The chain employs TRBV5-1 and TRBJ1-2; 9 positions match TRBD1. Germline trimming cut 5 bases from V and 6 bases from J; bases unmatched to any gene: 5. The CDR3 consists of 13 residues. The V gene's germline CDR1 is SGHRS and CDR2 YFSETQ. The DNA for the CDR3 is TGCGCCAGCAGTACAGGGGGCGCAGATGGCTACACCTTC. Protein product: CASSTGGADGYTF.

The table lists this clone with a count of one. This chain uses TRBV14 with TRBJ2-5; 9 nucleotides match TRBD1. The CDR3 contains 16 residues. The germline V gene encodes CDR1 SGHDN and CDR2 FVKESK. V shed 0 bases, J shed 4 bases, and the junction held 6 bases outside the gene matches. CDR3 protein: CASSQDITGGGETQYF. The CDR3 DNA reads TGTGCCAGCAGCCAAGATATAACAGGGGGCGGAGAGACCCAGTACTTC.

J is TRBJ1-3 and V is TRBV5-4, with a weak D call TRBD1 (5 bases). V was trimmed by 4 bases and J by 4 bases, leaving 12 bases between them. In germline, CDR1 is SGHNT, CDR2 YYREEE (reference sequence). The CDR3 length is 14 residues. CDR3 residues: CASSPGTAGNTIYF. DNA of the CDR3: TGTGCCAGCAGCCCCGGGACTGCCGGAAACACCATATATTTT.

V gene TRBV7-9 combines with J gene TRBJ2-1; 8 nucleotides line up with TRBD2. Germline-derived CDR1 and CDR2 are SEHNR and FQNEAQ (reference sequence). The CDR3 length is 14 residues. Trimming took 4 bases from V and 10 from J; bases not matched to a gene: 9. CDR3: CASSSHLSGEEQFF. The CDR3 DNA is TGTGCCAGCAGCTCCCACCTTAGCGGGGAGGAGCAGTTCTTC.

The V gene is TRBV30, the J gene TRBJ2-5; 8 positions match TRBD1. This CDR3 contains 12 residues. The V gene's germline CDR1 is GTSNPN and CDR2 SVGIG (reference sequence). The V segment lost 6 bases and the J segment 4 bases; nucleotides outside the gene matches: 4. The CDR3 sequence: CACSTGGETQYF. In DNA, the CDR3 is TGTGCCTGCAGTACAGGGGGAGAGACCCAGTACTTC.

This clone was recorded once. This sequence joins TRBV19 and TRBJ1-3, with D tentatively TRBD1 (5 bases). V lost 10 bases and J lost 0, with 16 bases in between. Germline CDR1 and CDR2: LNHDA and SQIVND (reference sequence). CDR3 length equals 15 residues. The CDR3 bases are TGTGCCACTAAACGGGGGGATTCCTCTGGAAACACCATATATTTT. Its translation is CATKRGDSSGNTIYF.

V gene TRBV19 combines with J gene TRBJ2-7; TRBD1 is a possible D gene (5 bases). Germline loops: CDR1 LNHDA, CDR2 SQIVND (reference sequence). V was cut by 6 bases and J by 7 bases, with 16 bases left in between. The CDR3 extends over 13 amino acids. The CDR3 bases are TGTGCCAGTAGAGGTGCAGGGCGGAAAGAGCAGTACTTC. Its translation: CASRGAGRKEQYF. Full variable domain (missing parts from reference TRBV19 and TRBJ2-7): DGGITQSPKYLFRKEGQNVTLSCEQNLNHDAMYWYRQDPGQGLRLIYYSQIVNDFQKGDIAEGYSVSREKKESFPLTVTSAQKNPTAFYLCASRGAGRKEQYFGPGTRLTVT.

J is TRBJ2-7 and V is TRBV10-3, with TRBD1 matching over 11 bases. CDR1 and CDR2 from the germline V gene are ENHRY and SYGVKD. V lost 6 bases and J lost 4; bases outside the gene matches: 5. This CDR3 has 14 residues. The CDR3 protein is CAISPGQGVYEQYF. Here the CDR3 DNA reads TGTGCCATCAGCCCGGGACAGGGGGTTTACGAGCAGTACTTC.

This chain joins TRBV29-1 and TRBJ1-2; D ambiguous. The CDR3 consists of 15 residues. CDR1 and CDR2 from the germline V gene are SQVTM and ANQGSEA. Trimming removed 0 bases from V and 7 bases from J, with 18 bases in between. CDR3 residues: CSVEDLPSVYFGYTF. The CDR3 DNA reads as TGCAGCGTTGAAGATCTCCCCTCCGTCTATTTTGGCTACACCTTC.

V gene TRBV27 combines with J gene TRBJ1-2; D perhaps matches TRBD1 (5 bases). The V gene lost 10 bases and the J gene lost 3 bases, with 9 bases spanning the gap. The CDR3 is 11 amino acids. Looked up from germline, CDR1 is MNHEY and CDR2 is SMNVEV (reference sequence). Written as DNA, the CDR3 is TGTGCCAACCCGGGGGACTATGGCTACACCTTC. Translation gives CANPGDYGYTF.

V is TRBV23-1 and J is TRBJ1-1; 9 bases line up with TRBD1. TRBV23-1 is given ORF status, its function remaining uncertain. V lost 2 bases, J lost 5 bases, and 6 bases stayed unmatched. This CDR3 comprises 15 residues. CDR3 loop: CASSQAYRGRTEAFF. The CDR3 DNA follows: TGCGCCAGCAGTCAAGCATACAGGGGGCGAACTGAAGCTTTCTTT.

The chain recombines TRBV11-2 with TRBJ1-4; the D is unclear. The V and J ends lost 0 bases and 4 bases respectively, with 12 bases between them. This CDR3 region has 16 residues. Germline V CDR1 and CDR2: SGHAT, FQNNGV. Here the CDR3 DNA reads TGTGCCAGCAGCTTAGATTCGTGGGCTGATAATGAAAAACTGTTTTTT. Residues: CASSLDSWADNEKLFF.

This chain connects TRBV1 to TRBJ2-5; the D call TRBD1 from the table was never checked on the DNA. TRBV1 is a pseudogene segment. The CDR3 contains 16 residues. CDR3 sequence: CTSSQEQDRGRETQYF. CDR3 coding DNA: TGCACCAGCAGCCAAGAACAGGACAGGGGACGTGAGACCCAGTACTTC.